The clone carrying this TCR beta chain was seen ten or more times. Antigen unknown. The data derive from a study of T cells in Graves' hyperthyroidism and ophthalmopathy. The germline V gene has CDR1 MNHEY and CDR2 SMNVEV (reference sequence). The CDR3 is 15 amino acids. V was shortened by 4 bases and J by 0 bases, with 10 bases between the two germline ends. Regions amplified from RNA transcripts were the TCR beta CDR3 regions. Using the HTBI primer set, a first-round RT-PCR was run on the TCR CDR3. MiXCR was run by TCRdb on the multiplex PCR reads, yielding one entry per CDR3 protein. The sample holds some 500,000 distinct CDR3 sequences, about an eighth seen once. Out of over 7.5 ml of fresh peripheral blood came the PBMCs. The study, taken as a whole, reports: Clonotypes that were expanded in thyroid above 0.001 mostly appeared in blood too.

Sequencing was done on a sample of blood. The TCR sequence derives from a woman in her late teens or twenties with Graves' hyperthyroidism. This chain uses TRBV27 with TRBJ2-1, with D perhaps matching TRBD2 (5 bases). The CDR3 protein is CASSWAGHSYNEQFF. The CDR3, as DNA: TGTGCCAGCAGTTGGGCGGGTCACTCCTACAATGAGCAGTTCTTC.